Shown below are 11 T cell receptor beta chains from a single sample sequenced in a study of identical twins. TCRdb used MiXCR to reprocess the 5' RACE reads, holding one entry per CDR3 protein. Of hundreds of thousands of distinct CDR3 sequences in the sample, about 7.1% were seen once. These data also formed part of another study, on yellow fever vaccine responses in identical twins.

Source material: PBMCs. These receptor sequences come from a woman younger than 30 in good health.

In the case of this clonotype: A much larger clone differs from this one at a single base, so this may be a read error. This chain joins TRBV25-1 and TRBJ2-1; D is undetermined. The CDR3 is 17 amino acids. Germline-derived CDR1 and CDR2 are MGHDK and SYGVNS. The CDR3 nucleotides are TGTGCCAGCAGTACCACCGAGGCCTACAGCTCCTACAATGGGCAGTTCTTC. Its translation is CASSTTEAYSSYNGQFF.

This clonotype has just a few counts. V is TRBV20-1 and J is TRBJ1-5; tentatively, D is TRBD1 (6 bases). Trimming shortened V by 3 bases and J by 4 bases, and 13 bases separated the two germline ends. This CDR3 spans 14 amino acids. Germline values: CDR1 DFQATT, CDR2 SNEGSKA (reference sequence). The CDR3 region is CSASDLRGNQPQHF. DNA for the CDR3: TGCAGTGCTAGTGACCTTAGGGGGAATCAGCCCCAGCATTTT.

The chain combines TRBV5-1 with TRBJ2-1; TRBD2 matches at 8 bases. The trim removed 4 bases at V and 3 bases at J, leaving 9 bases unmatched. The CDR3 has 16 amino acids. Looked up from germline, CDR1 is SGHRS and CDR2 is YFSETQ. The CDR3 spells CASSGTAGESYNEQFF. CDR3 nucleotides: TGCGCCAGCAGCGGAACAGCGGGAGAAAGCTACAATGAGCAGTTCTTC.

CDR3 loop: CASRRWVAYEQYF. As DNA, the CDR3 is TGTGCCAGCCGTCGGTGGGTTGCCTACGAGCAGTACTTC. V usage is TRBV5-6 and J usage is TRBJ2-7; D not certain. CDR1 is SGHDT and CDR2 is YYEEEE in the germline V gene. V was pared by 7 bases and J by 2 bases, with 13 bases between. The CDR3 spans 13 residues.

This clonotype was counted only a few times. The chain carries TRBV5-1 and TRBJ2-3; TRBD1 matches at 7 bases. Germline loops: CDR1 SGHRS, CDR2 YFSETQ. V lost 2 bases, J lost 0 bases, and 3 bases stayed unmatched. CDR3 size: 15 residues. CDR3 coding DNA: TGCGCCAGCAGCTTCTTCAGGGGGAGCACAGATACGCAGTATTTT. Encoded protein: CASSFFRGSTDTQYF.

The chain is built from TRBV4-2 and TRBJ1-4; tentative D call: TRBD1 (5 bases). The CDR3 sequence is 15 residues long. Germline V gives CDR1 LGHNA, CDR2 YNFKEQ. The V end lost 2 bases, the J end lost 5 bases, and 12 bases lay between the germline ends. CDR3 DNA sequence: TGTGCCAGCAGCCAACCCGGGGGGGAAAATGAAAAACTGTTTTTT. Translating it yields CASSQPGGENEKLFF.

The chain has TRBV7-9 and TRBJ2-1; 9 nucleotides line up with TRBD2. Trimming took 2 bases from V and 8 from J; bases not matched to a gene: 4. The CDR3 consists of 14 residues. Germline CDR1 and CDR2: SEHNR and FQNEAQ (reference sequence). Here the CDR3 DNA reads TGTGCCAGCAGCTTAAGGCGGGAGGGCTATGAGCAGTTCTTC. Its protein product is CASSLRREGYEQFF.

This clonotype came up a few times. The V and J genes are TRBV5-5 and TRBJ1-1; D gene ambiguous. This CDR3 region has 14 residues. V lost 4 bases and J lost 2, with 12 bases in between. Germline CDR1 is SGHKS and CDR2 is YYEKEE (reference sequence). The CDR3 here is CASSPWTDNTEAFF. The CDR3 nucleotides are TGTGCCAGCAGCCCCTGGACGGATAACACTGAAGCTTTCTTT.

A few counts support this clonotype. This chain links TRBV12-3 or TRBV12-4 with TRBJ2-7; 7 nucleotides agree with TRBD1. V trimming: 5 bases; J trimming: 3 bases; junction bases outside the gene matches: 4. There are 13 residues in the CDR3. The CDR3 protein is CASSPGQIYEQYF. For the CDR3, the DNA is TGTGCCAGCAGTCCGGGACAGATCTACGAGCAGTACTTC.

The chain uses TRBV4-1 and TRBJ1-1; 7 bases line up with TRBD1. Germline V gives CDR1 MGHRA, CDR2 YSYEKL. V lost 4 bases and J lost 4; bases outside the gene matches: 12. There are 16 residues in the CDR3. The CDR3 DNA follows: TGCGCCAGCAGCCCTCACGGGGGACAGCTGGCCACTGAAGCTTTCTTT. Translating gives CASSPHGGQLATEAFF.

This clonotype was seen ten or more times. The rearrangement links TRBV20-1 to TRBJ1-1, with unresolved D. Germline CDR1 reads DFQATT; CDR2 reads SNEGSKA (reference sequence). The CDR3 extends over 13 amino acids. V was clipped by 3 bases and J by 5 bases, with 13 bases between them. The CDR3 DNA reads as TGCAGTGCTAGGACTACTCCGGGGACTGAAGCTTTCTTT. Amino acids: CSARTTPGTEAFF.